Below, 5 T cell receptor beta chains from the same sample are listed, as sequenced in a study of blood T cell repertoires in COVID-19. Data came from immunoSEQ multiplex PCR; TCRdb stores just in-frame clones and leaves some out. This sample has approximately 250,000 clones, with around 89% found just once. The specimen was PBMCs or T cells enriched from blood (not recorded which). These receptor sequences come from a woman in her sixties or seventies in a cohort exposed to, infected with or recovered from COVID-19 (not recorded which).

This clone was counted a few times. Other nucleotide sequences from this sample produce the same CDR3. The chain employs TRBV9 and TRBJ2-5, with 11 bases identical to TRBD2. The length of the CDR3 is 15 residues. Germline CDR1 is SGDLS and CDR2 is YYNGEE. V dropped 3 bases and J dropped 3; count of bases not matched to a gene: 4. CDR3 in amino acids: CASSAGTSGKETQYF. In DNA form, the CDR3 reads TGTGCCAGCAGCGCAGGGACTAGCGGAAAAGAGACCCAGTACTTC.

As for this clone: One junction end does not reproduce the germline sequence, and a read error may be involved. V gene TRBV7-6 combines with J gene TRBJ1-3; 7 positions match TRBD1. Per the germline V gene, CDR1 is SGHVS and CDR2 is FNYEAQ. CDR3 length: 17 amino acids. Written as DNA, the CDR3 is TGTGCCAGCAGCCTAGCCTTGACAGGGCCATCTGGAAACACCATATATTTT. Translated: CASSLALTGPSGNTIYF.

This clone was counted between two and nine times. This chain joins TRBV2 and TRBJ1-4; 7 nucleotides line up with TRBD1. The V gene's germline CDR1 is SNHLY and CDR2 FYNNEI. V lost 6 bases, J lost 7 bases, and 8 bases stayed unmatched. This CDR3 has 14 residues. The CDR3 DNA sequence: TGTGCCAGCAGGGAGGGGGCTTGGATTGAAAAACTGTTTTTT. This gives the protein CASREGAWIEKLFF.

J is TRBJ1-2 and V is TRBV2; D gene uncertain. CDR1 is SNHLY, CDR2 FYNNEI, per germline. The CDR3 extends over 14 amino acids. The V end was cut by 2 bases, the J end by 4 bases, with 11 bases between. The CDR3 spells CASSEILRIYGYTF. In DNA form, the CDR3 reads TGTGCCAGCAGTGAAATACTGCGAATCTATGGCTACACCTTC.

The chain links TRBV30 to TRBJ1-3; no clear D. Trimming shortened V by 2 bases and J by 4 bases, and 6 bases separated the two germline ends. The CDR3 length is 12 residues. The V gene's germline CDR1 is GTSNPN and CDR2 SVGIG (reference sequence). CDR3 coding DNA: TGTGCCTGGAGTCCTCAGGGAAACACCATATATTTT. Translation: CAWSPQGNTIYF. Variable domain in full (rest from reference TRBV30 and TRBJ1-3): SQTIHQWPATLVQPVGSPLSLECTVEGTSNPNLYWYRQAAGRGLQLLFYSVGIGQISSEVPQNLSASRPQDRQFILSSKKLLLSDSGFYLCAWSPQGNTIYFGEGSWLTVV.